The rows below give T cell receptor beta chains drawn from one sample of a study of T-cell memory formation after mild COVID-19. TCRdb recomputed calls from the 5' RACE reads with MiXCR, one row per CDR3 protein. Of hundreds of thousands of distinct CDR3 sequences in the sample, approximately 27% were seen once. The sample consisted of PBMCs or a T cell subset sorted from them (not recorded which). These receptor sequences come from an adult woman who had mild COVID-19 (a few samples of this study predate the infection). Cell type and time point are not known. Both conserved end residues are part of each CDR3. A D gene is named only where the DNA matches it firmly. Clone size is given for some rows only: seen once, a few or many times, or a class if the clone is expanded.

j_call: TRBJ1-5
d_call: NA
clone_size: NA
v_call: TRBV12-3/TRBV12-4
cdr3_aa: CASRGQNNQPQHF
cdr3_nt: TGTGCCAGCAGAGGACAGAACAATCAGCCCCAGCATTTT

j_call: TRBJ2-1
d_call: TRBD1
clone_size: few
v_call: TRBV18
cdr3_aa: CASSPPGQGNNEQFF
cdr3_nt: TGTGCCAGCTCACCACCCGGACAGGGGAACAATGAGCAGTTCTTC

j_call: TRBJ2-6
d_call: TRBD1
clone_size: NA
v_call: TRBV12-3/TRBV12-4
cdr3_aa: CASSDRDRGPGANVLTF
cdr3_nt: TGTGCCAGCAGTGACCGGGACAGGGGGCCTGGGGCCAACGTCCTGACTTTC

j_call: TRBJ2-5
d_call: TRBD2
clone_size: few
v_call: TRBV7-2
cdr3_aa: CASSRPGLAGLQETQYF
cdr3_nt: TGTGCCAGCAGCAGACCGGGACTAGCGGGGCTACAAGAGACCCAGTACTTC

j_call: TRBJ2-1
d_call: NA
clone_size: NA
v_call: TRBV30
cdr3_aa: CAWSVLHANEQFF
cdr3_nt: TGTGCCTGGAGTGTACTTCACGCGAACGAGCAGTTCTTC

j_call: TRBJ2-2
d_call: TRBD2
clone_size: few
v_call: TRBV20-1
cdr3_aa: CSARTTSLAAYTGELFF
cdr3_nt: TGCAGTGCCCGAACCACATCTCTAGCGGCCTACACCGGGGAGCTGTTTTTT

j_call: TRBJ2-1
d_call: NA
clone_size: NA
v_call: TRBV20-1
cdr3_aa: CSATSLTNEQFF
cdr3_nt: TGCAGTGCTACTAGCTTAACCAATGAGCAGTTCTTC

j_call: TRBJ2-1
d_call: NA
clone_size: few
v_call: TRBV29-1
cdr3_aa: CSVERAGPTYNEQFF
cdr3_nt: TGCAGCGTTGAACGTGCGGGACCAACCTACAATGAGCAGTTCTTC

j_call: TRBJ1-2
d_call: NA
clone_size: few
v_call: TRBV5-1
cdr3_aa: CASSTGLGDPDGYTF
cdr3_nt: TGCGCCAGCAGCACCGGTCTGGGGGATCCTGATGGCTACACCTTC

j_call: TRBJ2-1
d_call: NA
clone_size: NA
v_call: TRBV4-3
cdr3_aa: CASSPARGNKDEQFF
cdr3_nt: TGCGCCAGCAGCCCGGCCAGGGGAAATAAGGATGAGCAGTTCTTC

j_call: TRBJ1-1
d_call: NA
clone_size: few
v_call: TRBV29-1
cdr3_aa: CSVAGGSNEAFF
cdr3_nt: TGCAGCGTTGCGGGGGGGTCGAATGAAGCTTTCTTT

j_call: TRBJ1-1
d_call: TRBD1
clone_size: few
v_call: TRBV5-1
cdr3_aa: CASSGGQGGEAFF
cdr3_nt: TGCGCCAGCAGCGGGGGACAGGGGGGAGAAGCTTTCTTT

j_call: TRBJ2-7
d_call: TRBD1
clone_size: NA
v_call: TRBV4-3
cdr3_aa: CASSQDNRGRYEQYF
cdr3_nt: TGCGCCAGCAGCCAAGATAACAGGGGACGGTACGAGCAGTACTTC

j_call: TRBJ2-2
d_call: TRBD1
clone_size: few
v_call: TRBV11-3
cdr3_aa: CASSPGQGNPSGNTGELFF
cdr3_nt: TGTGCCAGCAGCCCAGGACAGGGCAATCCATCAGGGAACACCGGGGAGCTGTTTTTT

j_call: TRBJ2-1
d_call: TRBD2
clone_size: NA
v_call: TRBV12-3/TRBV12-4
cdr3_aa: CASSLTAGGPYNEQFF
cdr3_nt: TGTGCCAGCAGTTTAACGGCGGGAGGGCCCTACAATGAGCAGTTCTTC

j_call: TRBJ2-1
d_call: TRBD1
clone_size: NA
v_call: TRBV12-3/TRBV12-4
cdr3_aa: CASSFRQGTSEQFF
cdr3_nt: TGTGCCAGCAGTTTCCGACAGGGGACATCTGAGCAGTTCTTC

j_call: TRBJ1-3
d_call: TRBD1
clone_size: NA
v_call: TRBV11-2
cdr3_aa: CASRKGQMKNTIYF
cdr3_nt: TGTGCCAGCAGAAAGGGACAGATGAAGAACACCATATATTTT

j_call: TRBJ1-3
d_call: NA
clone_size: NA
v_call: TRBV4-1
cdr3_aa: CASSQDGLSSGNTIYF
cdr3_nt: TGCGCCAGCAGCCAAGATGGTCTCAGCTCTGGAAACACCATATATTTT

j_call: TRBJ2-2
d_call: TRBD2
clone_size: NA
v_call: TRBV4-1
cdr3_aa: CASSDERGKNTGELFF
cdr3_nt: TGCGCCAGCAGTGACGAGCGGGGCAAGAACACCGGGGAGCTGTTTTTT

j_call: TRBJ2-7
d_call: TRBD2
clone_size: NA
v_call: TRBV5-1
cdr3_aa: CASSLSGLGYEQYF
cdr3_nt: TGCGCCAGCAGCTTGTCGGGACTAGGCTACGAGCAGTACTTC

j_call: TRBJ2-3
d_call: TRBD1
clone_size: few
v_call: TRBV20-1
cdr3_aa: CSAPTGYTQFF
cdr3_nt: TGCAGTGCACCGACAGGGTATACGCAGTTTTTT

j_call: TRBJ2-7
d_call: TRBD1
clone_size: few
v_call: TRBV29-1
cdr3_aa: CSVRQGAYEQYF
cdr3_nt: TGCAGCGTTCGGCAGGGGGCCTACGAGCAGTACTTC

j_call: TRBJ2-3
d_call: NA
clone_size: few
v_call: TRBV11-3
cdr3_aa: CASSPGDLSLGTDTQYF
cdr3_nt: TGTGCCAGCAGCCCCGGTGACTTATCGCTTGGGACAGATACGCAGTATTTT

j_call: TRBJ2-3
d_call: NA
clone_size: many
v_call: TRBV7-3
cdr3_aa: CASSSPNTDTQYF
cdr3_nt: TGTGCCAGCAGCTCCCCGAACACAGATACGCAGTATTTT

j_call: TRBJ2-1
d_call: NA
clone_size: once
v_call: TRBV5-6
cdr3_aa: CASSPPRDNEQLF
cdr3_nt: TGTGCCAGCAGCCCTCCTAGGGACAATGAGCAGTTATTC

j_call: TRBJ2-1
d_call: NA
clone_size: few
v_call: TRBV5-1
cdr3_aa: CASSFEKGSTPYNEQFF
cdr3_nt: TGCGCCAGCAGCTTTGAAAAGGGGAGCACTCCCTACAATGAGCAGTTCTTC

j_call: TRBJ2-3
d_call: TRBD2
clone_size: few
v_call: TRBV6-2/TRBV6-3
cdr3_aa: CASSYIQRRGGPDTQYF
cdr3_nt: TGTGCCAGCAGTTATATACAACGGCGGGGGGGCCCGGATACGCAGTATTTT

j_call: TRBJ2-1
d_call: NA
clone_size: NA
v_call: TRBV10-3
cdr3_aa: CAISNAGRGNEQFF
cdr3_nt: TGTGCCATCAGTAATGCAGGGAGGGGGAATGAGCAGTTCTTC

j_call: TRBJ2-5
d_call: TRBD2
clone_size: few
v_call: TRBV7-2
cdr3_aa: CASSLGAGDWETQYF
cdr3_nt: TGTGCCAGCAGCTTAGGAGCGGGAGACTGGGAGACCCAGTACTTC

j_call: TRBJ1-2
d_call: NA
clone_size: NA
v_call: TRBV12-3/TRBV12-4
cdr3_aa: CASRPSGSNGYTF
cdr3_nt: TGTGCCAGCAGGCCCTCAGGGAGTAATGGCTACACCTTC

j_call: TRBJ2-2
d_call: NA
clone_size: NA
v_call: TRBV24-1
cdr3_aa: CATSQTNTGELFF
cdr3_nt: TGTGCCACTAGTCAGACAAACACCGGGGAGCTGTTTTTT

j_call: TRBJ1-2
d_call: TRBD1
clone_size: few
v_call: TRBV19
cdr3_aa: CASRQDRLYGYTF
cdr3_nt: TGTGCCAGTAGGCAGGACAGGCTATATGGCTACACCTTC

j_call: TRBJ2-7
d_call: TRBD1
clone_size: NA
v_call: TRBV12-3/TRBV12-4
cdr3_aa: CASSPSTGPYEQYF
cdr3_nt: TGTGCCAGCAGTCCTTCGACAGGGCCCTACGAGCAGTACTTC

j_call: TRBJ2-5
d_call: TRBD2
clone_size: NA
v_call: TRBV3-1
cdr3_aa: CASSPRDYPQETQYF
cdr3_nt: TGTGCCAGCAGCCCTCGGGACTACCCCCAAGAGACCCAGTACTTC

j_call: TRBJ2-5
d_call: NA
clone_size: many
v_call: TRBV4-3
cdr3_aa: CASSQEGQAGTQYF
cdr3_nt: TGCGCCAGCAGCCAAGAAGGTCAAGCTGGGACCCAGTACTTC

j_call: TRBJ2-3
d_call: NA
clone_size: NA
v_call: TRBV5-6
cdr3_aa: CASIQGGATDTQYF
cdr3_nt: TGTGCCAGCATCCAAGGGGGGGCCACAGATACGCAGTATTTT

j_call: TRBJ2-3
d_call: TRBD2
clone_size: few
v_call: TRBV20-1
cdr3_aa: CSFKREGGTDTQYF
cdr3_nt: TGCAGTTTTAAGCGGGAGGGAGGCACAGATACGCAGTATTTT

j_call: TRBJ1-1
d_call: NA
clone_size: few
v_call: TRBV6-6
cdr3_aa: CASSEQGSSGEAFF
cdr3_nt: TGTGCCAGCAGCGAACAGGGCTCTAGTGGTGAAGCTTTCTTT

j_call: TRBJ1-6
d_call: NA
clone_size: NA
v_call: TRBV9
cdr3_aa: CASSVEEFRSPLHF
cdr3_nt: TGTGCCAGCAGCGTAGAGGAATTTCGTTCACCCCTCCACTTT

j_call: TRBJ2-5
d_call: TRBD2
clone_size: NA
v_call: TRBV14
cdr3_aa: CASSATSWETQYF
cdr3_nt: TGTGCCAGCAGCGCGACTAGCTGGGAGACCCAGTACTTC

j_call: TRBJ2-5
d_call: TRBD2
clone_size: NA
v_call: TRBV4-1
cdr3_aa: CASSQGPHTSGGAGETQYF
cdr3_nt: TGCGCCAGCAGCCAGGGACCCCATACAAGCGGGGGGGCAGGAGAGACCCAGTACTTC

j_call: TRBJ1-2
d_call: TRBD1
clone_size: NA
v_call: TRBV24-1
cdr3_aa: CATRGTGETGGYTF
cdr3_nt: TGTGCCACCAGGGGCACAGGGGAAACTGGTGGCTACACCTTC